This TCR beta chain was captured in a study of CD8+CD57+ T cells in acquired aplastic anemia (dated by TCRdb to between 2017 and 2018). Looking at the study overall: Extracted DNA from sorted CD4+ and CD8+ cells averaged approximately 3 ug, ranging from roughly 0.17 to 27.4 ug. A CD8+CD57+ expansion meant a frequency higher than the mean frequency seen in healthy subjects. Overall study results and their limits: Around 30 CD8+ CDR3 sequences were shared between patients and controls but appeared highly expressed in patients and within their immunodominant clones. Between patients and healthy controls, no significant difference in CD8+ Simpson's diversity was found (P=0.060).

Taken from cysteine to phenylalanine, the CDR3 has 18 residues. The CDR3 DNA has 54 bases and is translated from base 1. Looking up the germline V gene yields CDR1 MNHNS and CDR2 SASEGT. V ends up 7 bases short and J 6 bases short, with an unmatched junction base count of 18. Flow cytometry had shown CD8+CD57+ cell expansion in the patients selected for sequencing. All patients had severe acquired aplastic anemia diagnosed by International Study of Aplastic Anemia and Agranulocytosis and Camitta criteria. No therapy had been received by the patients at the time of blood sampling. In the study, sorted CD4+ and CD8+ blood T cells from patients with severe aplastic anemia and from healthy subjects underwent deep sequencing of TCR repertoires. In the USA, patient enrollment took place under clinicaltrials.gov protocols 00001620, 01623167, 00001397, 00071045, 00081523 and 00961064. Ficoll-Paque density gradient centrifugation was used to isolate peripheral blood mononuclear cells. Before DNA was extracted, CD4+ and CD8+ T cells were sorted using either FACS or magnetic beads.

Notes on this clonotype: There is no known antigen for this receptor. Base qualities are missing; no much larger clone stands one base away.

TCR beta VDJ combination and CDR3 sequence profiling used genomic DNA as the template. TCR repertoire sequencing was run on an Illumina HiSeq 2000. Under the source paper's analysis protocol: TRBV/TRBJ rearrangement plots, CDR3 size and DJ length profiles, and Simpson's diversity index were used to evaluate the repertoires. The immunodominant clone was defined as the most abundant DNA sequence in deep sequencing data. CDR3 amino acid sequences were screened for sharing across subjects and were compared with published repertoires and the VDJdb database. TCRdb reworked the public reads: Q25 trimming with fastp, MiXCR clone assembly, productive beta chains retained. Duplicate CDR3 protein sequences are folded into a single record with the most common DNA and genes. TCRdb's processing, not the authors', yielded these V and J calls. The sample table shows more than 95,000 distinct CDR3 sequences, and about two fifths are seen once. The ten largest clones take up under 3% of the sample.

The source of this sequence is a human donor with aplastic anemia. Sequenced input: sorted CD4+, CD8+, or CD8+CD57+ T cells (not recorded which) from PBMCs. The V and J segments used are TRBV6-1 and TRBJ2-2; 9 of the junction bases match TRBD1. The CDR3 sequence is CASKKTRTGATGPGELFF. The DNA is TGTGCCAGCAAGAAAACTAGGACAGGGGCCACAGGTCCCGGGGAGCTGTTTTTT.